This TCR beta chain came from a study of graft-versus-host responses after intestinal transplantation. Findings and caveats of the study: The study found high graft-versus-host to host-versus-graft clonal ratios in allografts of patients with graft-donor T cell macrochimerism.

Germline assignment: CDR1 MNHNS and CDR2 SASEGT. There are 13 residues in the CDR3. The V end was cut by 3 bases, the J end by 4 bases, with 7 bases between. This table comes from immunoSEQ multiplex PCR, and its TCRdb copy is limited to in-frame clones, with some not included. Seen here are 60,000 or so clones, under 95% observed once, and the top ten hold more than 2.5%. As regards this clone: Its antigen is not identified.

The TCR was taken from a human patient who received an intestinal transplant, so some T cells may come from the graft donor. The sequencing here drew on PBMCs, taken roughly 120 days after intestinal transplantation. The gene calls are TRBV6-1 and TRBJ1-5, with D hard to call. CDR3 protein: CASSETVNQPQHF. In DNA, the CDR3 is TGTGCCAGCAGTGAGACGGTAAATCAGCCCCAGCATTTT.